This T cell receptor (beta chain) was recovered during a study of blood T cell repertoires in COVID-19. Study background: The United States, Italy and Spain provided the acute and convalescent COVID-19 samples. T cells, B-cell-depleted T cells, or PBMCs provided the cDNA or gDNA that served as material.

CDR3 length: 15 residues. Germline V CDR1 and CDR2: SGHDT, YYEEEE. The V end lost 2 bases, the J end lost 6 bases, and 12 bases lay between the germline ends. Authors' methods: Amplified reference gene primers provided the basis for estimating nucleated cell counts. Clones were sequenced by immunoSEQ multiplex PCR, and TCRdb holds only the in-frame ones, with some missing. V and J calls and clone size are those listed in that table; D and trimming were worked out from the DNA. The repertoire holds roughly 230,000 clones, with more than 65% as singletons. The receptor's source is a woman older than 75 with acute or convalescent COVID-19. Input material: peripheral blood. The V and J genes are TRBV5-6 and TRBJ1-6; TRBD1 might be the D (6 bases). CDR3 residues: CASSFRTARNSPLHF. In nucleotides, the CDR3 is TGTGCCAGCAGCTTTAGGACAGCCCGTAATTCACCCCTCCACTTT.